This TCR beta chain was found in a study of T cell repertoires in cytomegalovirus infection. Study at large: Indications of both CMV infection and matching HLA type were provided by public TCR beta signatures. General study results and limits: Dominating the ex vivo response were HLA-C-restricted CMV-specific TCR beta clonotypes. Summed frequency of public TCR beta families distinguished CMV carriers with the relevant HLA.

TCRdb passed the reads through MiXCR, listing each CDR3 protein once. Here the sample spans under 200,000 distinct CDR3 sequences, 8.5% to 10% being singletons. Germline V lookup: CDR1 SEHNR, CDR2 FQNEAQ (reference sequence). The length of the CDR3 is 15 residues. V lost 4 bases, J lost 4 bases, and 14 bases lay in between. This clonotype was seen repeatedly, ten times or more. Its antigen is unknown. The receptor's source is a human donor in good health (CMV status not recorded). Some clones in this sample may be carry-over from other donors' samples. Sequencing was done on a sample of PBMCs. This chain connects TRBV7-9 to TRBJ1-5; weak D call: TRBD1 (5 bases). For the CDR3, the DNA is TGTGCCAGCAGCTCCTCAGGGAAATTGAATCAGCCCCAGCATTTT. Amino acids: CASSSSGKLNQPQHF.